This TCR beta chain was found in a study of T cell changes during pregnancy in multiple sclerosis. Looked up from germline, CDR1 is SQVTM and CDR2 is ANQGSEA. The CDR3 has 12 residues. Profiled with immunoSEQ multiplex PCR; TCRdb holds only in-frame clones, not every one. Of around 50,000 clones in the sample, 90% to 95% are singletons; the top ten hold 3.5% to 5%. This specimen was CD8+ T cells from peripheral blood mononuclear cells, taken in the first trimester of pregnancy. The sequence was collected from a female donor with multiple sclerosis, enrolled in a pregnancy study. The chain couples TRBV29-1 to TRBJ2-5; D is ambiguous. The assigned J gene may be wrong: the sequence end matches TRBJ2-7 better. CDR3 region: CSVSGSSYEQYF. The CDR3 DNA sequence: TGCAGCGTTTCGGGTTCATCCTACGAGCAGTACTTC.